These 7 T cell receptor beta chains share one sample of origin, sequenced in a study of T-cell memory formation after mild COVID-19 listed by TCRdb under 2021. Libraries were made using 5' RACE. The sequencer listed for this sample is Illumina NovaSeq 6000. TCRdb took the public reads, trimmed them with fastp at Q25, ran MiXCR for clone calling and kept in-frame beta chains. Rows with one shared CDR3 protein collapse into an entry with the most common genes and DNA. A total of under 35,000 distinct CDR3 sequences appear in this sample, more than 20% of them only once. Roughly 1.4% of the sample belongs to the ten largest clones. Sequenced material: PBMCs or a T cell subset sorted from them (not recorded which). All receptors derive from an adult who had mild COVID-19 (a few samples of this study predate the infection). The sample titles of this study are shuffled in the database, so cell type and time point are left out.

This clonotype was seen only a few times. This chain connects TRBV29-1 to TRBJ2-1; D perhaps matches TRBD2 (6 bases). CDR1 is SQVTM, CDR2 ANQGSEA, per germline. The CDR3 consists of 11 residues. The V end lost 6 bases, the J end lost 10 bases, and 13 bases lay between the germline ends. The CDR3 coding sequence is TGCAGCGTCCCCGGGGGAGACGAGCAGTTCTTC. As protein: CSVPGGDEQFF.

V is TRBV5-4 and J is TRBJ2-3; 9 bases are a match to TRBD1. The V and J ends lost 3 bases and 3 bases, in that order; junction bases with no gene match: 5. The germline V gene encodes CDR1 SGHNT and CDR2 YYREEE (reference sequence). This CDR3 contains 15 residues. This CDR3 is CASSWTGARTDTQYF. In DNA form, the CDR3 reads TGTGCCAGCAGCTGGACAGGGGCTCGGACAGATACGCAGTATTTT. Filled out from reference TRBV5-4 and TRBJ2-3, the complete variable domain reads ETGVTQSPTHLIKTRGQQVTLRCSSQSGHNTVSWYQQALGQGPQFIFQYYREEENGRGNFPPRFSGLQFPNYSSELNVNALELDDSALYLCASSWTGARTDTQYFGPGTRLTVL.

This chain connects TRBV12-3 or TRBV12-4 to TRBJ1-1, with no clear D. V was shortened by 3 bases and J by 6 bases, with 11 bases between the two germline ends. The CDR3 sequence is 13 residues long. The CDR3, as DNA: TGTGCCAGCAGTTTCGGGAGGGCCCCTGAAGCTTTCTTT. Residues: CASSFGRAPEAFF.

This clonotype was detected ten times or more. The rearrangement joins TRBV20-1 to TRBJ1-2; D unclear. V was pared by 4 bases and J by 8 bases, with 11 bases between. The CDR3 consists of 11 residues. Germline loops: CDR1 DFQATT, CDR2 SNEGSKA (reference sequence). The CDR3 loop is CSATPPSGYTF. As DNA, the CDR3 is TGCAGTGCTACACCCCCCTCCGGCTACACCTTC.

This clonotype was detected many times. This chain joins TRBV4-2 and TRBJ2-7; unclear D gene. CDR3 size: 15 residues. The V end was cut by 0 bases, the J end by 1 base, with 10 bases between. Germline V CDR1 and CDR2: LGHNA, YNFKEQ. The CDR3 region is CASSQEGIGSYEQYF. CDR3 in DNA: TGTGCCAGCAGCCAAGAGGGAATAGGGTCCTACGAGCAGTACTTC.

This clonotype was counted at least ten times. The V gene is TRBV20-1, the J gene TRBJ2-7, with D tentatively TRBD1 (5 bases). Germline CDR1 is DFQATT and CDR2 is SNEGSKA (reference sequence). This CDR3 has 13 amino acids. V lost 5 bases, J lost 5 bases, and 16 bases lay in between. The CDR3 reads CSAYGRAGHEQYF. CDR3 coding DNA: TGCAGTGCTTACGGCAGGGCCGGACACGAGCAGTACTTC.

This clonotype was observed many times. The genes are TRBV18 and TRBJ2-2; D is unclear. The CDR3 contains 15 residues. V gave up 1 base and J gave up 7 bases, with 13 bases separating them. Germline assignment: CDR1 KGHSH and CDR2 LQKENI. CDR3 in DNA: TGTGCCAGCTCACCACAACGGGCGGACGACGGGGAGCTGTTTTTT. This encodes CASSPQRADDGELFF. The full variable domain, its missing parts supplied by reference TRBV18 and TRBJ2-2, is NAGVMQNPRHLVRRRGQEARLRCSPMKGHSHVYWYRQLPEEGLKFMVYLQKENIIDESGMPKERFSAEFPKEGPSILRIQQVVRGDSAAYFCASSPQRADDGELFFGEGSRLTVL.